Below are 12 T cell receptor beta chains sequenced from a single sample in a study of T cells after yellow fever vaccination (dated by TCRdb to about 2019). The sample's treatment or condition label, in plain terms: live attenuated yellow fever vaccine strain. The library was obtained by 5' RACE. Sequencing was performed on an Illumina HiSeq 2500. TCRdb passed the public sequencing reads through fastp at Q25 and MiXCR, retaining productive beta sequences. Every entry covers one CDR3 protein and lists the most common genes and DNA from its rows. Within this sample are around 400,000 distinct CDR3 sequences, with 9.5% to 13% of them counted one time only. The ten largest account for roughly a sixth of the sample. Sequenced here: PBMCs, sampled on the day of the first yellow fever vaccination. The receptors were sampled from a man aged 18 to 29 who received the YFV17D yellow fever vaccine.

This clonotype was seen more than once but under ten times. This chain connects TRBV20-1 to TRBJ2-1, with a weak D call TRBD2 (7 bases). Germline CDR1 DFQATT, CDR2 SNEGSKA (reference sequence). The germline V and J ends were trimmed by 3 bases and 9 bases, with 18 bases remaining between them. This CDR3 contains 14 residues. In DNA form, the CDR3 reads TGCAGTGCTAGGAAAGGGGGGGGGCTACTTGAGCAGTTCTTC. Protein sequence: CSARKGGGLLEQFF.

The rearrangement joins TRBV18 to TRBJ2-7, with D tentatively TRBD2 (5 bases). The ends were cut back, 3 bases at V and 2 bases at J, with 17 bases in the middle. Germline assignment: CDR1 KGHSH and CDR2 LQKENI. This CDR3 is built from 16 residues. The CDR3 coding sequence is TGTGCCAGCTCACCCCAGAGCTCGACGGGGACCTACGAGCAGTACGTC. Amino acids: CASSPQSSTGTYEQYV.

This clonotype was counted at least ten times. The CDR3 region is CASSLDPAASSPLHF. The DNA of the CDR3 is TGTGCCAGCAGCTTAGACCCAGCAGCGTCCTCACCCCTCCACTTT. The J gene is TRBJ1-6, the V gene TRBV7-2; no clear D gene. Germline-derived CDR1 and CDR2 are SGHTA and FQGNSA. CDR3 length: 15 amino acids. Deletions cut 1 base from V and 10 bases from J, with 14 bases between.

The CDR3 loop is CSARDRGATLQETQYF. The CDR3 DNA reads TGCAGTGCTAGAGATCGGGGGGCCACTTTACAAGAGACCCAGTACTTC. The gene calls are TRBV20-1 and TRBJ2-5; possibly TRBD2 for D (7 bases). The CDR3 has 16 amino acids. Germline-derived CDR1 and CDR2 are DFQATT and SNEGSKA (reference sequence). V dropped 0 bases and J dropped 2 bases, with 16 bases sitting between them.

CDR3 amino acids: CASSFSETNTEAFF. The CDR3 DNA follows: TGTGCCAGCAGTTTCTCAGAGACGAACACTGAAGCTTTCTTT. The chain carries TRBV27 and TRBJ1-1; D is unclear. Trimming left V 3 bases short and J 1 base short, with 9 bases between. Germline V CDR1 and CDR2: MNHEY, SMNVEV (reference sequence). This CDR3 spans 14 amino acids.

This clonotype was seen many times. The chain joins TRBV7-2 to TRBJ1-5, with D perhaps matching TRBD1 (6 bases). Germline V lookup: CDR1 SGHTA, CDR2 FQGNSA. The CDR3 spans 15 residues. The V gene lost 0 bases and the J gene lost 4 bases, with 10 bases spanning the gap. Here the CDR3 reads CASSLAGGANQPQHF. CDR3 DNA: TGTGCCAGCAGCTTAGCTGGGGGGGCTAATCAGCCCCAGCATTTT.

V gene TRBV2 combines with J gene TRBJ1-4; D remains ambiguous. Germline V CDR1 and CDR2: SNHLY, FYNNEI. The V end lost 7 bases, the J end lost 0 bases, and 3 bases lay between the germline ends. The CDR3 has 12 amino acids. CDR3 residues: CASIATNEKLFF. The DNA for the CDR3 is TGTGCCAGCATTGCAACTAATGAAAAACTGTTTTTT. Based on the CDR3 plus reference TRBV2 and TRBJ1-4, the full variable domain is EPEVTQTPSHQVTQMGQEVILRCVPISNHLYFYWYRQILGQKVEFLVSFYNNEISEKSEIFDDQFSVERPDGSNFTLKIRSTKLEDSAMYFCASIATNEKLFFGSGTQLSVL.

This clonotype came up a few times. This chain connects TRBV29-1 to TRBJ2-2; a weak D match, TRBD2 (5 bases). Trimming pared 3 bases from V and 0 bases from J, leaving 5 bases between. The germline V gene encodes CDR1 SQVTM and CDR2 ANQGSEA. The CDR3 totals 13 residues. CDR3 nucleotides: TGCAGCGTTGACGGGGCGAACACCGGGGAGCTGTTTTTT. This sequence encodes CSVDGANTGELFF.

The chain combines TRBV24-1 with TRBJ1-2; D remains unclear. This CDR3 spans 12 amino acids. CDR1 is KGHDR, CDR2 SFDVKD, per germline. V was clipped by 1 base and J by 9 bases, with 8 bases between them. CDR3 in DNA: TGTGCCACCAGTGATTTCCCCGGGAGCTACACCTTC. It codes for CATSDFPGSYTF.

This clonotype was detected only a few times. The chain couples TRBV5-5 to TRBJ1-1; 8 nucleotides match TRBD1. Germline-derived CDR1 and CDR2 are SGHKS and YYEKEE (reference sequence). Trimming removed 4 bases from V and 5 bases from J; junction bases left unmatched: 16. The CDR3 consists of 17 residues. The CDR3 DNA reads TGTGCCAGCAGCAAAAACATCCGGGACAGGTTTGGTACTGAAGCTTTCTTT. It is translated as CASSKNIRDRFGTEAFF.

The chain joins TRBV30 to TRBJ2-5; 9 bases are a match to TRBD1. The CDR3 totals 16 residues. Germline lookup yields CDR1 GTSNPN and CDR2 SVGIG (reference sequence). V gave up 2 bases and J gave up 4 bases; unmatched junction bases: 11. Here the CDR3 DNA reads TGTGCCTGGAGTTACACCGGGACAGGGAGCCGAGAGACCCAGTACTTC. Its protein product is CAWSYTGTGSRETQYF. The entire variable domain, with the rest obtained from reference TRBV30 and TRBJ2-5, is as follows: SQTIHQWPATLVQPVGSPLSLECTVEGTSNPNLYWYRQAAGRGLQLLFYSVGIGQISSEVPQNLSASRPQDRQFILSSKKLLLSDSGFYLCAWSYTGTGSRETQYFGPGTRLLVL.

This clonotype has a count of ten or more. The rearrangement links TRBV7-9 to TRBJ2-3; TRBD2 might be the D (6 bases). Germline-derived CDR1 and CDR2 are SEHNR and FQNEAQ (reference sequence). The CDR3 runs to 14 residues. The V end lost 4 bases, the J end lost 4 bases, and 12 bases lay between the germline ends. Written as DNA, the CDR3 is TGTGCCAGCAGCTCCAGCGGGCCCGCAGATACGCAGTATTTT. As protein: CASSSSGPADTQYF.